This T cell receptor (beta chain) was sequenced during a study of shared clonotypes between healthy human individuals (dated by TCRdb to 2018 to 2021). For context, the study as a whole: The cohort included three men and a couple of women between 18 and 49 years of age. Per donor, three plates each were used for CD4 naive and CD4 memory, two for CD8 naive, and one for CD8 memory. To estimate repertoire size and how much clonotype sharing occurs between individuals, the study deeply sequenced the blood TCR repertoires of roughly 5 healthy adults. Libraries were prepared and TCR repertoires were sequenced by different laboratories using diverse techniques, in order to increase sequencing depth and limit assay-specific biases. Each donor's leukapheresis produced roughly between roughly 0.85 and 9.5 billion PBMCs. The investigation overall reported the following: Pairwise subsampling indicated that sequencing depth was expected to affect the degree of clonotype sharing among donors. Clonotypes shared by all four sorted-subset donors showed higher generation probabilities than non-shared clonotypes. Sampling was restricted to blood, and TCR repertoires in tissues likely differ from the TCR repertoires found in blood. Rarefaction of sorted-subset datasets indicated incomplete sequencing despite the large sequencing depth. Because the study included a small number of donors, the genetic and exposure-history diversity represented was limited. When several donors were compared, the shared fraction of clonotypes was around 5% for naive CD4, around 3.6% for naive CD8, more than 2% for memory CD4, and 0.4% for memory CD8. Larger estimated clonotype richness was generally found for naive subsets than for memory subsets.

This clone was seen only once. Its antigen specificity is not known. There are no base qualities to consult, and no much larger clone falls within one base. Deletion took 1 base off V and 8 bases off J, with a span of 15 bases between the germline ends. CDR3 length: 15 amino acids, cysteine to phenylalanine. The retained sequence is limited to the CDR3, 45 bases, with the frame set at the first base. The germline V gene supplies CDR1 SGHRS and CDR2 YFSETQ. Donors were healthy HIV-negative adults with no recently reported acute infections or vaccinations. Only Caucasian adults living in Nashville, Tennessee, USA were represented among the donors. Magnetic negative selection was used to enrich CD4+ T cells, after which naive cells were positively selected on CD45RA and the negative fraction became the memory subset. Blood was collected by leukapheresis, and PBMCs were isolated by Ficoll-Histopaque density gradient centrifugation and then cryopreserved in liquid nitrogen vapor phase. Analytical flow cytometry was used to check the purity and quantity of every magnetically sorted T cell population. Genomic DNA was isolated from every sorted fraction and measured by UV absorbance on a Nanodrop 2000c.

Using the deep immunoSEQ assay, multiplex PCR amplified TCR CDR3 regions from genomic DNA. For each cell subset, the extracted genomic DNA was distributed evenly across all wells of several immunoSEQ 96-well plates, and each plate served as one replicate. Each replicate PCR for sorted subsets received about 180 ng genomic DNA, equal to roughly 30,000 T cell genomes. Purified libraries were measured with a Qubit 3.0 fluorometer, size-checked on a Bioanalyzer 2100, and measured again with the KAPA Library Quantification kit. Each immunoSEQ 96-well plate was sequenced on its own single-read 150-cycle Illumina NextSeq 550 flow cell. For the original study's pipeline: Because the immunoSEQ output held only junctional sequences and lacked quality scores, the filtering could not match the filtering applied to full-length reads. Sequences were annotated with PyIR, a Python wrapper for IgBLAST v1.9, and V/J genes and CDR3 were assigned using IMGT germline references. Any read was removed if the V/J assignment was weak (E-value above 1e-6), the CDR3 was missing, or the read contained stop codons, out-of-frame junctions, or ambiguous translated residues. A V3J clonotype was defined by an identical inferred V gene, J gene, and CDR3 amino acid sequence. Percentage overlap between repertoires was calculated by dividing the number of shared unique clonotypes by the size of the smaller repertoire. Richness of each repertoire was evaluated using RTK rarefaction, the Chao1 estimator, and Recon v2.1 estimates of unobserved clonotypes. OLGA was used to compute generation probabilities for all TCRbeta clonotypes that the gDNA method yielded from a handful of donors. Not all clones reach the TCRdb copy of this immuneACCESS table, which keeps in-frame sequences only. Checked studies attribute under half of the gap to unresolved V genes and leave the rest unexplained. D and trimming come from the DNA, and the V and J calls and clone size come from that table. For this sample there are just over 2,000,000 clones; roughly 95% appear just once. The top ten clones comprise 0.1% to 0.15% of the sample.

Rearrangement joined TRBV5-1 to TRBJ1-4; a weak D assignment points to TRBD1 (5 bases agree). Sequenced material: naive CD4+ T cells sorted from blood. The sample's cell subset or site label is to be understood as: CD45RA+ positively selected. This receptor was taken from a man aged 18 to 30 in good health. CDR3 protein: CASSLSGTKREKLFF. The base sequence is TGCGCCAGCAGCTTGTCCGGGACTAAACGGGAAAAACTGTTTTTT.